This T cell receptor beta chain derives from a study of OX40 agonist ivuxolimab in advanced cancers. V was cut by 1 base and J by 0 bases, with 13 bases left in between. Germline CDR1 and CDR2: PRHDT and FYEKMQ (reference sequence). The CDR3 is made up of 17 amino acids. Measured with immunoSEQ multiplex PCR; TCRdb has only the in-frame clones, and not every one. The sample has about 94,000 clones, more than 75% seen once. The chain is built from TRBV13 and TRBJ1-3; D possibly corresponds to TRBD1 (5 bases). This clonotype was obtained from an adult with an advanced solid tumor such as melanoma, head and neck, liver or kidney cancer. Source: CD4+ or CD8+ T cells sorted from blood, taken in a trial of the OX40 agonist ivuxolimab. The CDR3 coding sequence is TGTGCCAGCAGCTTAGTTGGGGGTACCTACTCTGGAAACACCATATATTTT. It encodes CASSLVGGTYSGNTIYF.